The clone carrying this TCR beta chain was counted at least ten times. The antigen remains undetermined. The source of the sample is a study of T-cell memory formation after mild COVID-19. TCRdb recomputed calls from the 5' RACE reads with MiXCR, one row per CDR3 protein. The data hold about 200,000 distinct CDR3 sequences, with 16% observed a single time. CDR1 is SGHRS and CDR2 is YFSETQ in the germline V gene. This CDR3 is built from 19 residues. V lost 0 bases and J 0 bases, leaving 16 bases between the germline ends. Study-wide points: Clones that got smaller from day 15 to 85 had even CD4/CD8, while clones growing later tipped toward CD4+. Certain responding clones were present in pre-infection memory, suggesting participation of cross-reactive memory.

This TCR derives from an adult woman who had mild COVID-19 (a few samples of this study predate the infection). Cell type and time point are not known. The source material was PBMCs or a T cell subset sorted from them (not recorded which). The V call is TRBV5-1, the J call TRBJ2-6, with TRBD2 as a possible D gene (5 bases). Here the CDR3 DNA reads TGCGCCAGCAGCTTGGAGAGGGCCGGATTTAGCTCTGGGGCCAACGTCCTGACTTTC. Translation: CASSLERAGFSSGANVLTF.